This TCR beta chain comes out of a study of shared clonotypes between healthy human individuals (dated by TCRdb to 2020 to 2022). For the study in its entirety: The cohort included a few men and a couple of women between 18 and 49 years of age. To increase sequencing depth and limit assay-specific biases, different laboratories used diverse techniques to prepare libraries and sequence TCR repertoires. Blood TCR repertoires of five healthy adults were deeply sequenced to estimate repertoire size and the extent of clonotype sharing between individuals. Each donor's leukapheresis produced roughly between roughly 0.85 and 10 billion PBMCs. For each donor, CD4 naive and CD4 memory were each given three plates, CD8 naive was given two plates, and CD8 memory was given one plate.

The CDR3, cysteine through phenylalanine, is 14 amino acids long. The DNA shown is the 42-base CDR3, in frame from base 1. V gives up 0 bases and J gives up 2 bases, and the segment between their germline ends measures 8 bases. Taken from the germline V gene (reference sequence), the CDR1 and CDR2 loops are GTSNPN and SVGIG. The research as a whole found: Because the study included only a small number of donors, the genetic and exposure-history diversity represented was limited. Estimated clonotype richness was generally larger for naive than for memory subsets. Pairwise subsampling led to the expectation that sequencing depth would affect the degree of clonotype sharing among donors. Sampling was restricted to blood, and TCR repertoires in tissues likely differ from the TCR repertoires found in blood. Compared with non-shared clonotypes, clonotypes shared by all four sorted-subset donors had higher generation probabilities. Approximately 5% of naive CD4, 3.5% of naive CD8, roughly 2.4% of memory CD4, and less than 0.45% of memory CD8 clonotypes were shared across a handful of donors. Rarefaction of sorted-subset datasets indicated incomplete sequencing despite the large sequencing depth.

Using the deep immunoSEQ assay, multiplex PCR amplified TCR CDR3 regions from genomic DNA. Extracted genomic DNA from each cell subset was distributed evenly across all wells of several immunoSEQ 96-well plates, and each plate was treated as a replicate. For sorted subsets, each replicate PCR was loaded with 200 ng genomic DNA, equivalent to 32,000 or so T cell genomes. Purified libraries were measured with a Qubit 3.0 fluorometer, size-checked on a Bioanalyzer 2100, and measured again with the KAPA Library Quantification kit. Each immunoSEQ 96-well plate was sequenced on its own single-read 150-cycle Illumina NextSeq 550 flow cell. The authors processed their data as follows. Because the immunoSEQ output included only junctional sequences and no quality scores, the filtering could not be the same as the filtering used for full-length reads. To assign V/J genes and CDR3, sequences were annotated against IMGT germline references using PyIR, a Python wrapper for IgBLAST v1.9. Reads with weak V/J assignments (E-value above 1e-6), missing CDR3, stop codons, out-of-frame junctions, or ambiguous translated residues were removed. A V3J clonotype was defined by an identical inferred V gene, J gene, and CDR3 amino acid sequence. The percentage overlap between two repertoires was calculated by dividing the number of shared unique clonotypes by the size of the smaller repertoire. Repertoire richness was assessed with RTK rarefaction, the Chao1 estimator, and Recon v2.1 estimates of unobserved clonotypes. Generation probabilities were computed with OLGA for all TCRbeta clonotypes obtained by the gDNA method from several donors. TCRdb provides this immuneACCESS table in a form limited to in-frame rearrangements. Some clones are lacking; in checked studies, under half of them reflect an unresolved V gene, and why the rest are absent is not known. Clone size and V and J calls were adopted from that table, with D and trimming inferred from the DNA. The sample table shows 2 million to 2.5 million clones, and more than 90% are seen once. Clones ranked in the top ten supply approximately 0.13% of the sample.

Healthy HIV-negative adults with no recently reported acute infections or vaccinations were included as donors. All donors were Caucasian adults living in Nashville, Tennessee, USA. Magnetic negative selection was used to enrich CD4+ T cells, after which naive cells were positively selected on CD45RA and the negative fraction became the memory subset. Blood was collected by leukapheresis, and PBMCs were isolated by Ficoll-Histopaque density gradient centrifugation and then cryopreserved in liquid nitrogen vapor phase. Analytical flow cytometry was used to check the purity and quantity of every magnetically sorted T cell population. Each sorted fraction had its genomic DNA isolated and then quantified by UV absorbance on a Nanodrop 2000c. Note on this clone: Which antigen it targets is not known. Per-base quality was not reported, and no clone a single base away is much larger than it. Other DNA sequences from this sample encode an identical CDR3 as well.

The receptor was isolated from a man younger than 35 in good health. Sequenced sample: naive CD4+ T cells sorted from blood. The sample's cell subset or site label is to be understood as: CD45RA+ positively selected. Recombination connected TRBV30 to TRBJ1-5, with a weak D call of TRBD1 (6 bases match). The CDR3 region has the sequence CAWSVQGGNQPQHF. DNA sequence: TGTGCCTGGAGTGTACAGGGTGGCAATCAGCCCCAGCATTTT.